Listed below are T cell receptor beta chains from one sample, sequenced in a study of blood T cells in healthy people across ages. TCRdb reprocessed the 5' RACE reads with MiXCR, giving one entry per CDR3 protein. This sample yields 1 million or so distinct CDR3 sequences, of which around 27% are seen a single time; 0.65% to 0.75% belongs to the top ten. This same sample was also part of a study on T cells of mothers and their children.

Sequences were obtained from blood. These TCRs come from a girl aged 2 to 10 in good health. CDR3s include the opening cysteine and the closing phenylalanine or tryptophan. A D gene is named only where the DNA matches it firmly. The listing skips clone size in some rows; elsewhere it reads once, few, many or a size class.

size | J | D | V | DNA | CDR3
- | TRBJ1-5 | - | TRBV21-1 | TGTGCCAGCAGCAGCAACAGGATAGTGGTGCAGCATTTT | CASSSNRIVVQHF
few | TRBJ2-5 | TRBD2 | TRBV7-2 | TGTGCCAGCAGCTTATTGGTCTGGGGGGGAGAAAGGGAGACCCAGTACTTC | CASSLLVWGGERETQYF
few | TRBJ2-1 | TRBD2 | TRBV25-1 | TGTGCCAGCAGTAACAGCGGGAGTAAGGTTGAGCAGTTCTTC | CASSNSGSKVEQFF
- | TRBJ1-2 | TRBD1 | TRBV12-3/TRBV12-4 | TGTGCCAGCAGTTTCTCGGGACAGGGGTCATATGGCTACACCTTC | CASSFSGQGSYGYTF
- | TRBJ2-2 | TRBD1 | TRBV2 | TGTGCCAGCAGGGGACAGAATACCGGGGAGCTGTTTTTT | CASRGQNTGELFF
few | TRBJ1-2 | - | TRBV18 | TGTGCCAGCTCACCAGTGGCGGGGGTCGTAGACTATGGCTACACCTTC | CASSPVAGVVDYGYTF
few | TRBJ1-1 | - | TRBV12-3/TRBV12-4 | TGTGCCAGCACCAAGAAGGGTGCTGAAGCTTTCTTT | CASTKKGAEAFF
few | TRBJ2-1 | TRBD2 | TRBV7-8 | TGTGCCAGCAGCTTAGATATGGGACTAGCGAACAATGAGCAGTTCTTC | CASSLDMGLANNEQFF
- | TRBJ2-2 | - | TRBV7-2 | TGTGCCAGCAGCTTCGGCCCTTTGGGGGAGCTGTTTTTT | CASSFGPLGELFF
- | TRBJ2-4 | TRBD1 | TRBV7-2 | TGTGCCAGCAGGCCCCGGACAGGGGAAAACATTCAGTACTTC | CASRPRTGENIQYF
- | TRBJ2-1 | - | TRBV7-3 | TGTGCCAGCAGCGCGCAGGGCGGTGAGCAGTTCTTC | CASSAQGGEQFF
- | TRBJ2-4 | TRBD1 | TRBV13 | TGTGCCAGCAGCCAAGAAGGGACAGGGGAACCCATTCAGTACTTC | CASSQEGTGEPIQYF
- | TRBJ2-1 | - | TRBV21-1 | TGTGCCAGCAGCAAGGGACGGCCGAATGAGCAGTTCTTC | CASSKGRPNEQFF
- | TRBJ2-5 | - | TRBV28 | TGTGCCAGCAGTTTCCCGGCAGGGGAGGGCGAGACCCAGTACTTC | CASSFPAGEGETQYF
- | TRBJ2-1 | - | TRBV11-2 | TGTGCCAGCAGCCGAGCAGGGGCCTTTGACAATGAGCAGTTCTTC | CASSRAGAFDNEQFF
few | TRBJ1-1 | TRBD1 | TRBV7-8 | TGTGCCAGCAGCTTAAGATGGTTAGAGGGGGCGAACACTGAAGCTTTCTTT | CASSLRWLEGANTEAFF
- | TRBJ1-1 | TRBD1 | TRBV6-1 | TGTGCCAGCAGTCCGGAGGACAGGGCCCTGAGTTGGACTGAAGCTTTCTTT | CASSPEDRALSWTEAFF
few | TRBJ2-4 | - | TRBV29-1 | TGCAGCGTTGACGGAGGAAACATTCAGTACTTC | CSVDGGNIQYF
few | TRBJ1-1 | - | TRBV28 | TGTGCCAGCGGCCAGGGAAGGGGCACTGAAGCTTTCTTT | CASGQGRGTEAFF
- | TRBJ1-1 | - | TRBV6-5 | TGTGCCAACAGTTACTCGGGGCGGCCTGAAGCTTTCTTT | CANSYSGRPEAFF
- | TRBJ2-6 | - | TRBV9 | TGTGCCAGCAGCGCAGCACACCGGGACGGACCTTACTCTGGGGCCAACGTCCTGACTTTC | CASSAAHRDGPYSGANVLTF
- | TRBJ2-7 | - | TRBV5-5 | TGTGCCAGCAGCTTCCCCGACAGCCGTACGGGGGAGCAGTACTTC | CASSFPDSRTGEQYF
- | TRBJ2-7 | - | TRBV4-1 | TGCGCCAGCAGCCAAGTTAGCTTTGTCGGAGGGGGAGCCTACGAGCAGTACTTC | CASSQVSFVGGGAYEQYF
few | TRBJ2-5 | - | TRBV29-1 | TGCAGCGTTGAAGTGGGCCCCACGGAGACCCAGTACTTC | CSVEVGPTETQYF
once | TRBJ2-7 | - | TRBV28 | TGTGCTAGCACCAAGAGCGGAAGCTCCTACGAGCAGTACTTC | CASTKSGSSYEQYF
few | TRBJ2-1 | TRBD1 | TRBV6-5 | TGTGCCAGCAGCCCCGGTCAGGGGGTAAATGAGCAGTTCTTC | CASSPGQGVNEQFF
- | TRBJ1-2 | TRBD1 | TRBV20-1 | TGCAGTGCTACCCCCGGGACAGGGAGCTATGGCTACACCTTC | CSATPGTGSYGYTF
- | TRBJ1-6 | TRBD1 | TRBV9 | TGTGCCAGCAGTAAACGAATGACAGGGGATGAATCACCCCTCCACTTT | CASSKRMTGDESPLHF
few | TRBJ2-1 | TRBD1 | TRBV4-3 | TGCGCCAGCAGCCAAGACCTTGGACAGGGCCTTATGAATGAGCAGTTCTTC | CASSQDLGQGLMNEQFF
- | TRBJ2-7 | - | TRBV10-3 | TGTGCCATCAGTGTAAAGACAGCCTCGTCCAACGAGCAGTACTTC | CAISVKTASSNEQYF
- | TRBJ1-1 | - | TRBV5-1 | TGCGCCAGCAGCTTGGTTGGGGGAGAACCTGAAGCTTTCTTT | CASSLVGGEPEAFF
- | TRBJ2-3 | - | TRBV4-3 | TGCGCCAGCAGCCAAGAATGGGGGGTGCCCACAGATACGCAGTATTTT | CASSQEWGVPTDTQYF
- | TRBJ2-5 | TRBD2 | TRBV6-1 | TGTGCCAGCAGTGAAGCGCGTAGGGCTAGCGGGGGCGGAGAGACCCAGTACTTC | CASSEARRASGGGETQYF
- | TRBJ2-1 | TRBD2 | TRBV7-9 | TGTGCCAGCAGCTTGCCTAGCGGGGGGCCTACCTACAATGAGCAGTTCTTC | CASSLPSGGPTYNEQFF
- | TRBJ2-1 | - | TRBV4-1 | TGCGCCAGCAGCCAAGACGCTGAGCAGTTCTTC | CASSQDAEQFF
- | TRBJ2-7 | TRBD1 | TRBV20-1 | TGCAGTGCTACCCCGGACAGGGGGGCAGTTGGGCAGTACTTC | CSATPDRGAVGQYF
few | TRBJ2-5 | - | TRBV6-5 | TGTGCCAGCAGTTACTCAGGGCCCAGGGGTCAGACCCAGTACTTC | CASSYSGPRGQTQYF
- | TRBJ1-6 | - | TRBV28 | TGTGCCAGCAGTTCCCCCGGGACGGGAGATTCACCCCTCCACTTT | CASSSPGTGDSPLHF
- | TRBJ1-1 | - | TRBV6-6 | TGTGCCAGCAGAGGAACCGGGGGAATGGGTACTGAAGCTTTCTTT | CASRGTGGMGTEAFF
- | TRBJ2-7 | TRBD1 | TRBV5-5 | TGTGCCAGCAGCTCGACGGACAGGAAGAGTATTTACGAGCAGTACTTC | CASSSTDRKSIYEQYF
few | TRBJ1-5 | - | TRBV12-5 | TGTGCTAGTGGTTTCATCAATCAGCCCCAGCATTTT | CASGFINQPQHF
few | TRBJ2-3 | TRBD2 | TRBV28 | TGTGCCAGCAGTTTAGGGACTAGCGACACAGATACGCAGTATTTT | CASSLGTSDTDTQYF
- | TRBJ2-5 | TRBD2 | TRBV5-1 | TGCGCCAGCAGCCCCGATCGGACTAGCGGGAAAGAGACCCAGTACTTC | CASSPDRTSGKETQYF
- | TRBJ2-7 | - | TRBV7-2 | TGTGCCAGCAGCTTAGAAGCGACAGGTGCTGAGCAGTACTTC | CASSLEATGAEQYF
- | TRBJ2-2 | - | TRBV3-1 | TGTGCCAGCAGCCATCCGACGGAGAACACCGGGGAGCTGTTTTTT | CASSHPTENTGELFF
- | TRBJ1-1 | - | TRBV4-2 | TGTGCCAGCAGCCAAGAATCAGGTTTCACTGAAGCTTTCTTT | CASSQESGFTEAFF
few | TRBJ2-3 | - | TRBV6-5 | TGTGCCAGCAGTTACTACCCAATATCTAGCACAGATACGCAGTATTTT | CASSYYPISSTDTQYF
- | TRBJ2-5 | - | TRBV20-1 | TGCAGTGCTAGTAAGGGGGGGGCCTTAGAGACCCAGTACTTC | CSASKGGALETQYF
few | TRBJ1-4 | - | TRBV27 | TGTGCCAGCAGTTTATCGGCGGGGCGGAGAGAAAAACTGTTTTTT | CASSLSAGRREKLFF